The 21 T cell receptor beta chains given below trace back to one sample, sequenced in a study of blood T cell repertoires in COVID-19. The method was immunoSEQ multiplex PCR; TCRdb's version includes in-frame clones alone and lacks a portion of them. The sample contains roughly 240,000 clones, about 87% of which appear only once. The sequenced material came from PBMCs or T cells enriched from blood (not recorded which). These receptors were collected from a woman between 25 and 40 years old with acute COVID-19.

This clone was seen only once. This sequence joins TRBV4-1 and TRBJ2-3; 7 bases are shared with TRBD1. The junction had 3 bases not matched to a gene; V was cut back by 0 bases and J by 3 bases. The CDR3 runs to 15 residues. In germline, CDR1 is MGHRA, CDR2 YSYEKL. CDR3 loop: CASSQDETGTDTQYF. DNA for the CDR3: TGCGCCAGCAGCCAAGATGAGACAGGGACAGATACGCAGTATTTT.

This chain joins TRBV10-2 and TRBJ1-1; maybe TRBD1 (5 bases). Germline V gene lookup returns CDR1 WSHSY and CDR2 SAAADI. Trimming cost V 4 bases and J 4 bases, with 13 bases left between them. This CDR3 region has 14 residues. CDR3 loop: CASSVAPGLTEAFF. The DNA for the CDR3 is TGCGCCAGCAGTGTAGCCCCAGGGCTCACTGAAGCTTTCTTT.

This chain joins TRBV6-5 and TRBJ1-2; a possible D gene is TRBD1 (6 bases). CDR1 and CDR2 (germline): MNHEY, SVGAGI. The CDR3 loop spans 14 amino acids. V was clipped by 0 bases and J by 5 bases, with 10 bases between them. CDR3 sequence reads: CASSYSEGGYGYTF. The CDR3 region has the DNA TGTGCCAGCAGTTACTCCGAAGGGGGATATGGCTACACCTTC.

This clone was seen more than once but under ten times. The gene calls are TRBV2 and TRBJ1-1, with 10 bases fitting TRBD1. Losses at the gene ends were 5 bases for V and 7 bases for J; bases not matched to a gene: 7. CDR3 length: 14 residues. Germline V gene lookup returns CDR1 SNHLY and CDR2 FYNNEI. The CDR3 is CASSPETGGFEAFF. The DNA for the CDR3 is TGTGCCAGCAGTCCCGAGACAGGGGGCTTTGAAGCTTTCTTT.

V usage is TRBV11-3 and J usage is TRBJ2-1; D is possibly TRBD2 (5 bases). The V and J ends lost 5 bases and 13 bases respectively, with 18 bases between them. This CDR3 comprises 13 residues. Germline assignment: CDR1 SGHNT and CDR2 YENEEA. CDR3 DNA sequence: TGTGCCAGCAGCCCCAGGACTGATGCGGGCCAGTTCTTC. Translated, it gives CASSPRTDAGQFF.

This clone came up once. The chain employs TRBV7-2 and TRBJ1-4, with unresolved D. The CDR3 covers 15 residues. The V gene lost 2 bases and the J gene lost 0 bases, with 7 bases spanning the gap. Germline CDR1 reads SGHTA; CDR2 reads FQGNSA. Here the CDR3 DNA reads TGTGCCAGCAGCTTACTCACTGCAACTAATGAAAAACTGTTTTTT. It is translated as CASSLLTATNEKLFF.

J is TRBJ1-2 and V is TRBV7-2, with 9 positions matching TRBD1. The CDR3 has 13 residues. Per the germline V gene, CDR1 is SGHTA and CDR2 is FQGNSA. V lost 6 bases, J lost 3 bases, and 2 bases stayed unmatched. CDR3 nucleotide sequence: TGTGCCAGCAGTCGACAGGGGGACTATGGCTACACCTTC. Protein product: CASSRQGDYGYTF.

The V call is TRBV4-3, the J call TRBJ1-1; D remains ambiguous. The CDR3 has 17 residues. V was shortened by 0 bases and J by 1 base, with 15 bases between the two germline ends. CDR1 is LGHNA, CDR2 YSLEER, per germline. The CDR3 reads CASSQDRLGVANTEAFF. CDR3 DNA: TGCGCCAGCAGCCAAGATCGCTTGGGAGTAGCGAACACTGAAGCTTTCTTT.

Written as DNA, the CDR3 is TGTGCCAGCAGCTTGGTAACAGGAGGGTTAAGGACCCAGTACTTC. It translates to CASSLVTGGLRTQYF. The chain couples TRBV13 to TRBJ2-5, with D perhaps matching TRBD2 (6 bases). The CDR3 consists of 15 residues. Germline CDR1 PRHDT, CDR2 FYEKMQ (reference sequence). Trimming took off 3 bases at V and 7 bases at J, with 18 bases between the two ends.

V usage is TRBV13 and J usage is TRBJ1-1; no definite D call. CDR3 length: 14 amino acids. The V end lost 7 bases, the J end lost 0 bases, and 12 bases lay between the germline ends. Germline V gene lookup returns CDR1 PRHDT and CDR2 FYEKMQ (reference sequence). CDR3 loop: CASTLEGMNTEAFF. As DNA, the CDR3 is TGTGCCAGCACCCTTGAGGGAATGAACACTGAAGCTTTCTTT.

The CDR3 sequence is CATSESGETQYF. CDR3 DNA: TGTGCCACCAGTGAGTCGGGGGAGACCCAGTACTTC. The chain combines TRBV24-1 with TRBJ2-5; D is perhaps TRBD2 (5 bases). The CDR3 runs 12 residues. Germline CDR1 reads KGHDR; CDR2 reads SFDVKD. The V end was cut by 4 bases, the J end by 5 bases, with 7 bases between.

The chain carries TRBV30 and TRBJ1-1; no reliable D call. Germline values: CDR1 GTSNPN, CDR2 SVGIG (reference sequence). The length of the CDR3 is 14 residues. With 0 bases removed from V and 5 bases from J, the gap between germline ends came to 13 bases. The CDR3: CAWSVLAPRTEAFF. DNA of the CDR3: TGTGCCTGGAGTGTACTAGCCCCAAGGACTGAAGCTTTCTTT.

The chain couples TRBV7-2 to TRBJ2-7; 10 bases are shared with TRBD1. This CDR3 has 16 amino acids. V shed 2 bases, J shed 8 bases, and the junction held 12 bases outside the gene matches. Looked up from germline, CDR1 is SGHTA and CDR2 is FQGNSA. The CDR3 region has the DNA TGTGCCAGCAGCTTACGACAGGGGGCCCTACAGGGCCAGCAGTACTTC. Its translation: CASSLRQGALQGQQYF.

The rearrangement links TRBV6-4 to TRBJ2-3; TRBD2 matches at 8 bases. The CDR3 sequence is 14 residues long. The V and J ends lost 6 bases and 0 bases, in that order; junction bases with no gene match: 2. Germline-derived CDR1 and CDR2 are MRHNA and SNTAGT. DNA of the CDR3: TGTGCCAGCAGGGCGGGAGGTAGCACAGATACGCAGTATTTT. The encoded protein is CASRAGGSTDTQYF.

This clone has ten or more counts. The rearrangement uses TRBV2 and TRBJ1-4; tentatively, D is TRBD1 (6 bases). Germline V gives CDR1 SNHLY, CDR2 FYNNEI. Trimming stripped 6 bases from V and 6 bases from J, with 14 bases between. CDR3 length equals 14 residues. For the CDR3, the DNA is TGTGCCAGCAGCTCTACAGGGCCTGATGAAAAACTGTTTTTT. Translated: CASSSTGPDEKLFF. The full variable domain, with the rest looked up from reference TRBV2 and TRBJ1-4, is EPEVTQTPSHQVTQMGQEVILRCVPISNHLYFYWYRQILGQKVEFLVSFYNNEISEKSEIFDDQFSVERPDGSNFTLKIRSTKLEDSAMYFCASSSTGPDEKLFFGSGTQLSVL.

To note about this clone: At one end, the junction sequence differs from germline, possibly due to a read error. DNA for the CDR3: TGCCGGGATCTGAGCACTGAAGCTTTCTTT. Translated, it gives CRDLSTEAFF. This sequence joins TRBV24-1 and TRBJ1-1; D remains unclear. Germline CDR1 is KGHDR and CDR2 is SFDVKD. The CDR3 consists of 10 residues.

This clone was detected only a few times. This rearrangement joins TRBV5-1 to TRBJ2-7; 7 nucleotides line up with TRBD2. Germline-derived CDR1 and CDR2 are SGHRS and YFSETQ. With 3 bases clipped from V and 6 bases from J, the junction kept 15 bases outside the gene matches. The CDR3 sequence is 16 residues long. The CDR3 loop reads CASSSAETSRVSEQYF. The CDR3 DNA reads as TGCGCCAGCAGCTCGGCAGAGACTAGCCGGGTCTCCGAGCAGTACTTC.

This clone was seen repeatedly, ten times or more. This chain links TRBV7-6 with TRBJ1-4; 7 bases are a match to TRBD1. V gave up 5 bases and J gave up 6 bases; unmatched junction bases: 9. In germline, CDR1 is SGHVS, CDR2 FNYEAQ. This CDR3 is built from 15 residues. The CDR3 DNA is TGTGCCAGCAGCCCCCGGACAGGCCTTGATGAAAAACTGTTTTTT. Translated, it gives CASSPRTGLDEKLFF.

CDR3 nucleotides: TGTGCCAGCAGCCAAGCGGGGACAGGGTTCTCCTACGAGCAGTACTTC. This translates into CASSQAGTGFSYEQYF. The V gene is TRBV14, the J gene TRBJ2-7; TRBD1 matches 9 bases. Trimming cost V 1 base and J 0 bases; bases outside gene matches: 4. Per the germline V gene, CDR1 is SGHDN and CDR2 is FVKESK. The CDR3 is 16 residues long.

The CDR3 coding sequence is TGTGCCAGCAGTGCAGGGAAAGTTACGTATCAGCCCCAGCATTTT. Protein: CASSAGKVTYQPQHF. The J gene is TRBJ1-5, the V gene TRBV6-6; D is possibly TRBD1 (5 bases). The CDR3 spans 15 residues. V was shortened by 5 bases and J by 5 bases, with 16 bases between the two germline ends. CDR1 and CDR2 (germline): MNHNY, SVGAGI (reference sequence).

V gene TRBV30 combines with J gene TRBJ2-3; a possible D gene is TRBD2 (5 bases). V lost 3 bases, J lost 0 bases, and 10 bases lay in between. The CDR3 sequence is 14 residues long. Germline V lookup: CDR1 GTSNPN, CDR2 SVGIG (reference sequence). CDR3 nucleotides: TGTGCCTGGAGAGATCTAGCCAGCACAGATACGCAGTATTTT. Residues: CAWRDLASTDTQYF. Full variable domain (missing parts from reference TRBV30 and TRBJ2-3): SQTIHQWPATLVQPVGSPLSLECTVEGTSNPNLYWYRQAAGRGLQLLFYSVGIGQISSEVPQNLSASRPQDRQFILSSKKLLLSDSGFYLCAWRDLASTDTQYFGPGTRLTVL.